This T cell receptor beta chain was sequenced for a study of T cell responses to AZD1222 COVID-19 vaccine. This clone was detected a few times. The antigen is unknown. Profiled with immunoSEQ multiplex PCR; TCRdb holds only in-frame clones, not every one. The repertoire holds around 54,000 clones, with 80% to 90% as singletons. General observations from the study: At study baseline, merely several AZD1222 recipients were seropositive. White British people made up most donors, females outnumbered males, and clonal diversity was possibly underestimated. Close to half of spike-specific TCRs reportedly recognize unmutated variant regions. Researchers report vaccine-associated CD4 TCRs spanning spike, with dominance at 160-218 and 743-854.

The sequencing used peripheral blood, collected 28 days after the second AZD1222 dose. The TCR originated in an adult who received the AZD1222 COVID-19 vaccine.

CDR3 region: CASSITGGSARPQHF. In DNA, the CDR3 is TGTGCCAGTAGTATCACAGGGGGGTCCGCACGGCCCCAGCATTTT. This chain uses TRBV19 with TRBJ1-5; 8 bases agree with TRBD1. The germline CDR1 and CDR2 sequences are LNHDA and SQIVND (reference sequence). This CDR3 comprises 15 residues. V shed 3 bases and J 9 bases; nucleotides not matched to a gene: 10.